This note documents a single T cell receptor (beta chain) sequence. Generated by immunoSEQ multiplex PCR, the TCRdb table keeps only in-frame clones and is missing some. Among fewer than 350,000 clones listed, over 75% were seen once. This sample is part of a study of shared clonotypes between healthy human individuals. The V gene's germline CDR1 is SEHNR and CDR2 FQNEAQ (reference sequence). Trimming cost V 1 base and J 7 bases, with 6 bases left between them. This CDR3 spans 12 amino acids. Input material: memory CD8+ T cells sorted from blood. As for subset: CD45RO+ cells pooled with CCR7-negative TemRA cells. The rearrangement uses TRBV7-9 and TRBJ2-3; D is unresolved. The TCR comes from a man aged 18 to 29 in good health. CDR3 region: CASSLGTYTQYF. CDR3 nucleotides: TGTGCCAGCAGCTTAGGGACGTATACGCAGTATTTT.